Listed below are T cell receptor beta chains from one sample, sequenced in a study of T cell repertoires in breast cancer. TCRdb re-derived calls from the emulsion pairing reads in MiXCR, one entry per CDR3 protein. The sample contains approximately 4,000 distinct CDR3 sequences, 35% of which appear only once. The source material was CD8+ T cells. The receptors originated from a pool of human donors with breast cancer or a healthy control (not recorded which). Each CDR3 is given with its conserved first and last residue. Each record gives: V gene, D gene, clone size, J gene, CDR3 protein, CDR3 DNA. The D gene is left open where the match is weak. Clone size is stated in some rows and not others, as once, few, many or a class when expanded.

>TRBV7-6|NA|medium-sized|TRBJ2-1
CASSSSHNEQFF
TGTGCCAGCAGCTCCTCCCACAATGAGCAGTTCTTC
>TRBV29-1|TRBD2|few|TRBJ2-3
CSVDWLAEGTDTQYF
TGCAGCGTTGATTGGCTAGCGGAGGGCACAGATACGCAGTATTTT
>TRBV6-1|NA|few|TRBJ1-1
CASSYTGNTEAFF
TGTGCCAGCAGTTATACGGGGAACACTGAAGCTTTCTTT
>TRBV20-1|TRBD2|NA|TRBJ2-1
CSARTSETYNEQFF
TGCAGTGCTAGGACTAGCGAGACCTACAATGAGCAGTTCTTC
>TRBV13|TRBD2|medium-sized|TRBJ2-1
CASSPAGAVYNEQFF
TGTGCCAGCAGCCCCGCGGGAGCGGTCTACAATGAGCAGTTCTTC
>TRBV2|TRBD2|NA|TRBJ2-2
CASSGSGYTGELFF
TGTGCCAGCAGTGGTAGCGGGTACACCGGGGAGCTGTTTTTT
>TRBV7-8|TRBD1|many|TRBJ1-1
CASRLQGQPNTEAFF
TGTGCCAGCAGGTTACAGGGACAGCCAAACACTGAAGCTTTCTTT
>TRBV5-1|TRBD1|many|TRBJ2-5
CASSGKPGGQTQYF
TGCGCCAGCAGCGGAAAGCCAGGGGGCCAGACCCAGTACTTC
>TRBV30|NA|many|TRBJ1-5
CAWSVAGDQPQHF
TGTGCCTGGAGTGTGGCAGGGGATCAGCCCCAGCATTTT
>TRBV29-1|NA|NA|TRBJ2-7
CSVEDITGYEQYF
TGCAGCGTTGAAGATATAACCGGCTACGAGCAGTACTTC
>TRBV5-6|NA|few|TRBJ2-1
CASSLGTEQFF
TGTGCCAGCAGCTTGGGCACTGAGCAGTTCTTC
>TRBV20-1|TRBD1|NA|TRBJ2-2
CSASRGTNTGELFF
TGCAGTGCTAGCAGGGGGACGAACACCGGGGAGCTGTTTTTT
>TRBV14|NA|few|TRBJ2-1
CASEDRGGYGYTFGSGTNEQFF
NA
>TRBV5-6|NA|medium-sized|TRBJ1-2
CASSLYGRNYGYTF
TGTGCCAGCAGCTTGTATGGCAGAAACTATGGCTACACCTTC
>TRBV30|NA|few|TRBJ2-5
CAWSSDPGSETQYF
TGTGCCTGGAGTTCCGACCCGGGCTCGGAGACCCAGTACTTC
>TRBV27|TRBD1|many|TRBJ2-7
CASSVQGANYEQYF
TGTGCCAGCAGTGTACAGGGGGCAAACTACGAGCAGTACTTC
>TRBV14|NA|NA|TRBJ2-1
CASSLVARGQYNEQFF
TGTGCCAGCAGCCTGGTCGCGAGAGGGCAATACAATGAGCAGTTCTTC
>TRBV20-1|NA|many|TRBJ2-5
CSATGVKPQETQYF
TGCAGTGCTACCGGGGTGAAGCCCCAAGAGACCCAGTACTTC
>TRBV20-1|TRBD1|many|TRBJ1-1
CSATRRTGSYTEAFF
TGCAGTGCTACGCGACGGACAGGGTCATACACTGAAGCTTTCTTT
>TRBV2|NA|few|TRBJ1-3
CASRTTGTIYF
TGTGCCAGCAGGACCACTGGCACCATATATTTT
>TRBV7-8|NA|many|TRBJ2-2
CASSPRGTLNTGELFF
TGTGCCAGCAGCCCGAGAGGGACTTTGAACACCGGGGAGCTGTTTTTT
>TRBV28|TRBD1|many|TRBJ1-2
CASSQGDRGYTF
TGTGCCAGCAGTCAGGGGGATAGGGGCTACACCTTC